This T cell receptor beta chain came from a study of response to subunit inactivated influenza vaccine. Study conclusions and caveats: The study's authors posited that every seasonal influenza vaccination enlists few new T cells.

As concerns this clonotype: Its target is not known.

TCRdb passed the RT-PCR reads through MiXCR, listing each CDR3 protein once. The sample records 650,000 to 800,000 distinct CDR3 sequences, approximately 15% being singletons. Trimming cost V 2 bases and J 0 bases, with 9 bases left between them. The CDR3 length is 15 residues. This TCR was sampled from a man in his fifties or sixties who received an inactivated influenza vaccine. The genes are TRBV12-3 or TRBV12-4 and TRBJ2-3, with D unclear. Sequenced material: PBMCs from blood, taken 14 to 15 days before vaccination. CDR3 amino acids: CASSLNGHSTDTQYF. For the CDR3, the DNA is TGTGCCAGCAGTTTAAATGGCCACAGCACAGATACGCAGTATTTT.